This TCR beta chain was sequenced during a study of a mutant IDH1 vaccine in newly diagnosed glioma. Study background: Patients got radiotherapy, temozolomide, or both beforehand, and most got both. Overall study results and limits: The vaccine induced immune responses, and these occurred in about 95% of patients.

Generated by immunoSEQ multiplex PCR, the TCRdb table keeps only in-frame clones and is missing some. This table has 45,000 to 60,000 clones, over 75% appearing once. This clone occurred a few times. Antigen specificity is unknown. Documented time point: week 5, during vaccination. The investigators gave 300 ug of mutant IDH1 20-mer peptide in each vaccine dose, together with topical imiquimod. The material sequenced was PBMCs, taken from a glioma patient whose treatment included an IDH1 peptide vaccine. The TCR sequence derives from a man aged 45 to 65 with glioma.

The CDR3 sequence is CASSRAQVQNEKLFF. CDR3 DNA sequence: TGTGCCAGCAGCCGCGCACAGGTTCAGAATGAAAAACTGTTTTTT. The chain is built from TRBV7-2 and TRBJ1-4; weak D call: TRBD1 (5 bases). The ends were cut back, 5 bases at V and 5 bases at J, with 15 bases in the middle. Germline V gene sequence: CDR1 SGHTA, CDR2 FQGNSA. The CDR3 runs to 15 residues.